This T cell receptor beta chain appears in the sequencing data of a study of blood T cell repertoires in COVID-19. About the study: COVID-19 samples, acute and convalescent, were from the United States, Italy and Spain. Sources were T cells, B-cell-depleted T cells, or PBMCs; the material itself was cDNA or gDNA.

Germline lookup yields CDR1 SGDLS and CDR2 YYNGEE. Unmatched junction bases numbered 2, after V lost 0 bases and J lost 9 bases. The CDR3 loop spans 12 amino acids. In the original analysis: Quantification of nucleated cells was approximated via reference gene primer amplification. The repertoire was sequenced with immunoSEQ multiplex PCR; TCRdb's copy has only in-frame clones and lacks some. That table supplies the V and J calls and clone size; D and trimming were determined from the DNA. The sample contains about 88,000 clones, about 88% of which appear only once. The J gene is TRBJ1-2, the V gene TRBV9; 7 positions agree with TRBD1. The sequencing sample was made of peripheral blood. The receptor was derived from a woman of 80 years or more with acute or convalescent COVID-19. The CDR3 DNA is TGTGCCAGCAGCGTAGAGACAGGGAGCTACACCTTC. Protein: CASSVETGSYTF.